This T cell receptor beta chain was sequenced in a study of cytomegalovirus exposure and HLA in healthy donors. About this clone itself: Its antigen is undetermined.

CDR3 length equals 17 residues. CDR1 MGHRA and CDR2 YSYEKL come from the germline V gene. With 0 bases clipped from V and 4 bases from J, the junction kept 8 bases outside the gene matches. General study findings and limits: Analyzed later, most CMV-associated TCR beta chains appeared HLA-restricted. Highest at DRB1 and lowest at HLA-C, TCR association rates differed among HLA loci in a later analysis. The classifier reportedly diagnosed cytomegalovirus status with high specificity and sensitivity. Of the V segments, some could not be distinguished, including TRBV6-2 and TRBV6-3, and were excluded.

Primers for the PCR totalled 60 Vbeta and 13 Jbeta. Libraries were prepared by immunoSEQ multiplex PCR; TCRdb keeps only in-frame clonotypes and omits some of them. The sample includes about 160,000 clones, 60% to 85% of them seen just once. Sequencing was carried out using PBMCs. This chain links TRBV4-1 with TRBJ2-7, with TRBD2 matching over 11 bases. This TCR derives from a man aged 50 to 59 in good health and CMV-seropositive. CDR3 residues: CASSQEISGGAGYEQYF. The CDR3 DNA follows: TGCGCCAGCAGCCAAGAGATTAGCGGGGGGGCTGGGTACGAGCAGTACTTC.